The source of this T cell receptor (beta chain) is a study of cytomegalovirus exposure and HLA in healthy donors. Study-level background: Previous work identified roughly 120 million unique TCR beta sequences from approximately 190 million T cells.

60 Vbeta and 13 Jbeta primers were used in PCR. The assay was immunoSEQ multiplex PCR, and TCRdb's table has in-frame clones only and misses some. The sample includes fewer than 110,000 clones, around 85% of them seen just once. Comments on this clone: Its antigen is currently unknown.

Overall study results and limits: CMV serostatus alone was available as immune exposure information.

The receptor was derived from a man under 40 in good health and CMV-seronegative. Sequencing used PBMCs.

The CDR3 is CASSRRGERDRESGANVLTF. In nucleotides, the CDR3 is TGCGCCAGCAGCCGAAGGGGGGAGAGGGACAGGGAATCTGGGGCCAACGTCCTGACTTTC. This chain connects TRBV4-1 to TRBJ2-6, with 9 positions matching TRBD1. Unmatched junction bases numbered 14, after V lost 4 bases and J lost 1 base. The CDR3 has 20 amino acids. Germline V gene data show CDR1 as MGHRA and CDR2 as YSYEKL.